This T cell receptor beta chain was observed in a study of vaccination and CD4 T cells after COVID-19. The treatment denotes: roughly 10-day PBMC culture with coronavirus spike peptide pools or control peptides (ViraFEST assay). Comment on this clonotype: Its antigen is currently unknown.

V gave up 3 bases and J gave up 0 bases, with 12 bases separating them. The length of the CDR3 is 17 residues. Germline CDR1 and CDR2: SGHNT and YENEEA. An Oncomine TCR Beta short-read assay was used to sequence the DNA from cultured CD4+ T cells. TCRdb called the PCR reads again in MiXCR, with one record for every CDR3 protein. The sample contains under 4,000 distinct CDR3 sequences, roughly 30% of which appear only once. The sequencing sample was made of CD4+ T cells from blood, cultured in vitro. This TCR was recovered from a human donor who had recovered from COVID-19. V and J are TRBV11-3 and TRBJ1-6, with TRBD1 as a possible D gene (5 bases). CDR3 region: CASSLVRGSSYNSPLHF. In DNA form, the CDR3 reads TGTGCCAGCAGCTTGGTCCGGGGGAGCTCCTATAATTCACCCCTCCACTTT.